The 11 T cell receptor beta chains below were found in one sample sequenced in a study of control samples from healthy donors and cancer patients. The data were produced by immunoSEQ multiplex PCR, yet TCRdb's version contains in-frame clones alone and is incomplete. The sample lists more than 150,000 clones, 85% to 95% occurring once. The sequenced material came from blood. These receptors all come from a man aged 18 to 35 in good health.

The chain is built from TRBV6-6 and TRBJ2-2; D might be TRBD1 or TRBD2, each matching 5 bases. Germline CDR1 is MNHNY and CDR2 is SVGAGI (reference sequence). CDR3 length equals 13 residues. Trimming stripped 0 bases from V and 9 bases from J, with 8 bases between. The CDR3 nucleotides read TGTGCCAGCAGTTACTCGGGGGTACGGGAGCTGTTTTTT. This translates into CASSYSGVRELFF.

V is TRBV19 and J is TRBJ1-5; 9 nucleotides agree with TRBD1. Germline V gives CDR1 LNHDA, CDR2 SQIVND (reference sequence). V shed 9 bases, J shed 4 bases, and the junction held 7 bases outside the gene matches. CDR3 length: 14 residues. This CDR3 is CASDPGQGNQPQHF. The CDR3 DNA is TGTGCCAGCGACCCGGGACAGGGAAATCAGCCCCAGCATTTT. The full variable domain, its missing parts supplied by reference TRBV19 and TRBJ1-5, is DGGITQSPKYLFRKEGQNVTLSCEQNLNHDAMYWYRQDPGQGLRLIYYSQIVNDFQKGDIAEGYSVSREKKESFPLTVTSAQKNPTAFYLCASDPGQGNQPQHFGDGTRLSIL.

The gene calls are TRBV10-2 and TRBJ1-1; D is ambiguous. The CDR3 has 11 amino acids. CDR1 and CDR2 (germline): WSHSY, SAAADI. Trimming stripped 7 bases from V and 2 bases from J, with 5 bases between. This chain's CDR3 is CASITNTEAFF. CDR3 coding DNA: TGCGCCAGCATTACTAACACTGAAGCTTTCTTT.

This chain links TRBV24-1 with TRBJ1-2; 7 nucleotides line up with TRBD1. V gave up 3 bases and J gave up 3 bases; unmatched junction bases: 6. This CDR3 comprises 15 residues. The germline gives CDR1 KGHDR, CDR2 SFDVKD. CDR3 DNA sequence: TGTGCCACCAGTGATGACGGACAGGCGGACTATGGCTACACCTTC. This gives the protein CATSDDGQADYGYTF.

The chain employs TRBV11-1 and TRBJ2-3; 9 nucleotides line up with TRBD1. In germline, CDR1 is SGHAT, CDR2 FQDESV (reference sequence). The V segment lost 2 bases and the J segment 3 bases; nucleotides outside the gene matches: 3. The CDR3 runs to 15 residues. CDR3 sequence: CASSLSGQGTDTQYF. CDR3 bases: TGTGCCAGCAGCTTATCGGGACAGGGAACAGATACGCAGTATTTT.

V is TRBV9 and J is TRBJ2-1; TRBD2 agrees at 10 bases. Germline trimming cut 2 bases from V and 4 bases from J; bases unmatched to any gene: 3. Germline CDR1 is SGDLS and CDR2 is YYNGEE. The CDR3 is 15 amino acids. The CDR3 sequence is CASSVTSGLYNEQFF. In nucleotides, the CDR3 is TGTGCCAGCAGCGTGACTAGCGGGCTATACAATGAGCAGTTCTTC.

This chain links TRBV12-5 with TRBJ2-6; the D gene is possibly TRBD2 (6 bases). This CDR3 region has 19 residues. The V end lost 0 bases, the J end lost 0 bases, and 15 bases lay between the germline ends. CDR1 and CDR2 from the germline V gene are LGHNT and FRNRAP. The CDR3: CASGLVRSSASSGANVLTF. The CDR3 DNA sequence: TGTGCTAGTGGTTTGGTACGTTCTAGCGCTAGCTCTGGGGCCAACGTCCTGACTTTC.

This clone has just one count. V usage is TRBV3-1 (or the pseudogene TRBV3-2) and J usage is TRBJ2-7; TRBD2 is a possible D gene (6 bases). CDR1 and CDR2 from the germline V gene are LGHDT and YNNKEL (reference sequence). The V end lost 0 bases, the J end lost 7 bases, and 13 bases lay between the germline ends. The CDR3 has 14 amino acids. The CDR3 DNA is TGTGCCAGCAGCCAAGATTTTGGGACTCTTGAGCAGTACTTC. It translates to CASSQDFGTLEQYF.

This clone was seen more than once but under ten times. Other DNA sequences of this sample code for an identical CDR3. The chain has TRBV18 and TRBJ1-3, with a tentative D call TRBD1 (5 bases). The V end lost 3 bases, the J end lost 2 bases, and 14 bases lay between the germline ends. The CDR3 has 16 amino acids. From germline, CDR1 is KGHSH and CDR2 LQKENI. As DNA, the CDR3 is TGTGCCAGCTCACCTTCAGGGCAGGGAACTGGAAACACCATATATTTT. The encoded protein is CASSPSGQGTGNTIYF.

The V call is TRBV29-1, the J call TRBJ2-6, with 7 bases lining up with TRBD1. CDR1 and CDR2 from the germline V gene are SQVTM and ANQGSEA. CDR3 length: 15 amino acids. The junction had 2 bases not matched to a gene; V was cut back by 0 bases and J by 3 bases. DNA for the CDR3: TGCAGCGTTGAAGACGACAGGGATGGGGCCAACGTCCTGACTTTC. Protein sequence: CSVEDDRDGANVLTF.

The chain couples TRBV2 to TRBJ1-1; possible D gene TRBD1, 6 bases. The V gene's germline CDR1 is SNHLY and CDR2 FYNNEI. The V gene lost 7 bases and the J gene lost 11 bases, with 14 bases spanning the gap. This CDR3 is 11 amino acids long. The CDR3 region is CASNRARLAFF. The CDR3 DNA sequence: TGTGCCAGCAACAGGGCGAGGTTGGCTTTCTTT. The full variable domain, rest sourced from reference TRBV2 and TRBJ1-1, is EPEVTQTPSHQVTQMGQEVILRCVPISNHLYFYWYRQILGQKVEFLVSFYNNEISEKSEIFDDQFSVERPDGSNFTLKIRSTKLEDSAMYFCASNRARLAFFGQGTRLTVV.